The clone carrying this TCR beta chain was recorded only once. Its antigen is as yet unknown. The sample comes from a study of cytomegalovirus exposure and HLA in healthy donors. Across the study: The Caucasian-associated ancestry cluster held roughly 80% of 350 to 450 genotyped donors. Study-wide results and caveats: As was reported, the HLA-A and HLA-B alleles of most subjects were accurately predicted from TCR beta sequences.

CDR1 SQVTM and CDR2 ANQGSEA come from the germline V gene. CDR3 length equals 12 residues. V was clipped by 3 bases and J by 6 bases, with 9 bases between them. Amplification used 60 Vbeta primers and 13 Jbeta primers. Clones were read by immunoSEQ multiplex PCR, and TCRdb kept only the in-frame ones, dropping some. The data hold about 170,000 clones, with 77% observed a single time. Input material: PBMCs. The sequence derives from a woman in her 30s in good health and CMV-seropositive. V gene TRBV29-1 combines with J gene TRBJ2-1, with D perhaps matching TRBD2 (6 bases). CDR3 sequence reads: CSVEGGSNEQFF. Here the CDR3 DNA reads TGCAGCGTTGAGGGGGGATCCAATGAGCAGTTCTTC.